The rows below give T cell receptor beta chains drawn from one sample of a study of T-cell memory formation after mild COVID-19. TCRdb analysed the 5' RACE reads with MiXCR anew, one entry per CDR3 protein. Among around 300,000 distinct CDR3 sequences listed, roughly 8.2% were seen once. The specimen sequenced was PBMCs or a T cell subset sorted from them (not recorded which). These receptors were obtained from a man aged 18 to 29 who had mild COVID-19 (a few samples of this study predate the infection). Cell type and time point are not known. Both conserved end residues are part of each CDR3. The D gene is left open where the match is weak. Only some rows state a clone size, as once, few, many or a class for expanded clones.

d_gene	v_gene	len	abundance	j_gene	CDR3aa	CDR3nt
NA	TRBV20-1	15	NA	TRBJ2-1	CSARAGGGAHNEQFF	TGCAGTGCTAGAGCGGGTGGGGGCGCCCACAATGAGCAGTTCTTC
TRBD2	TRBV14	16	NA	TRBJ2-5	CASSQRRSAGEETQYF	TGTGCCAGCAGCCAAAGGCGGTCAGCGGGAGAAGAGACCCAGTACTTC
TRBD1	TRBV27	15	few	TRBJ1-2	CASSYGQGAIYGYTF	TGTGCCAGCAGTTATGGGCAGGGGGCGATATATGGCTACACCTTC
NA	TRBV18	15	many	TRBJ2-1	CASSPIGGGYNEQFF	TGTGCCAGCTCACCAATCGGGGGTGGCTACAATGAGCAGTTCTTC
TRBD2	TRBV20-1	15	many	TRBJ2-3	CSARGRLAGADTQYF	TGCAGTGCTAGGGGACGACTAGCGGGGGCAGATACGCAGTATTTT
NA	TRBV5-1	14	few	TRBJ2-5	CASSAGLMGETQYF	TGCGCCAGCAGCGCCGGCCTCATGGGGGAGACCCAGTACTTC
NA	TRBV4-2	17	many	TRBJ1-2	CASSQGGPRSGTPGYTF	TGTGCCAGCAGCCAAGGGGGACCGCGGAGCGGGACCCCTGGCTACACCTTC
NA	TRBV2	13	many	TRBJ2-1	CASSDDREYEQFF	TGTGCCAGCAGTGATGATAGGGAGTATGAGCAGTTCTTC
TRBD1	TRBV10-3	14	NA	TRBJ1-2	CAISAVTGVYGYTF	TGTGCCATCAGTGCGGTGACAGGGGTCTATGGCTACACCTTC
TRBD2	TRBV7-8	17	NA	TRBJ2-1	CASSRRERGATYNEQFF	TGTGCCAGCAGCCGTCGGGAGCGGGGGGCTACATACAATGAGCAGTTCTTC
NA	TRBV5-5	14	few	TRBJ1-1	CASSVTGLDTEAFF	TGTGCCAGCAGCGTGACGGGGTTGGACACTGAAGCTTTCTTT
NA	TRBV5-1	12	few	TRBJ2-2	CASRQDTGELFF	TGCGCCAGCAGGCAGGACACCGGGGAGCTGTTTTTT
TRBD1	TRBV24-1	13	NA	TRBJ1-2	CATSDGQGYGYTF	TGTGCCACCAGTGACGGACAGGGTTATGGCTACACCTTC
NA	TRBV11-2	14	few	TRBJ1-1	CASSFRAPNTEAFF	TGTGCCAGCAGCTTTAGGGCCCCGAACACTGAAGCTTTCTTT
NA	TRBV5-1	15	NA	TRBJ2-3	CASSLSVGSTDTQYF	TGCGCCAGCAGCTTGAGTGTCGGGAGCACAGATACGCAGTATTTT
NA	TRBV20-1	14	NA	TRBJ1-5	CSARTRLGNQPQHF	TGCAGTGCTCGGACTCGGCTAGGCAATCAGCCCCAGCATTTT
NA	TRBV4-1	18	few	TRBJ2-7	CASSPRRRQSKNSYEQYF	TGCGCCAGCAGCCCACGCCGGCGACAGTCCAAGAACTCCTACGAGCAGTACTTC
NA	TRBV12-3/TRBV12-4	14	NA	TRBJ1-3	CASSPLISGNTIYF	TGTGCCAGCAGTCCGCTAATCTCTGGAAACACCATATATTTT
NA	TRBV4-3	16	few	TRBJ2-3	CASSQDGGARTDTQYF	TGCGCCAGCAGCCAAGATGGCGGAGCCCGCACAGATACGCAGTATTTT
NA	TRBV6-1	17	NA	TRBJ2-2	CASSFPGADYNTGELFF	TGTGCCAGCAGTTTCCCGGGGGCAGATTATAACACCGGGGAGCTGTTTTTT
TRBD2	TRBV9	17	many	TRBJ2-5	CASSVGGSGGSQETQYF	TGTGCCAGCAGCGTAGGGGGTAGCGGGGGCTCCCAAGAGACCCAGTACTTC
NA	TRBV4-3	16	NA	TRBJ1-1	CASSQRGLAGNTEAFF	TGCGCCAGCAGCCAGCGAGGTTTGGCAGGTAACACTGAAGCTTTCTTT
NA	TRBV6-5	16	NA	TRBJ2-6	CASSTNRVSGANVLTF	TGTGCCAGCAGCACTAACAGGGTTTCTGGGGCCAACGTCCTGACTTTC
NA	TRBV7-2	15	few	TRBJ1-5	CASSLGQGYNQPQHF	TGTGCCAGCAGCTTAGGGCAGGGCTACAATCAGCCCCAGCATTTT
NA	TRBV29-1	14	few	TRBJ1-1	CSVEGPGRNTEAFF	TGCAGCGTTGAAGGCCCGGGACGGAACACTGAAGCTTTCTTT
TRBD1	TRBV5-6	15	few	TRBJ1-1	CASSRTGQGYTEAFF	TGTGCCAGCAGCCGAACGGGACAGGGCTACACTGAAGCTTTCTTT
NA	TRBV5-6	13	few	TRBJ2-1	CASSKGGPNEQFF	TGTGCCAGCAGCAAGGGGGGGCCGAATGAGCAGTTCTTC
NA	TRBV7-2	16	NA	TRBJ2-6	CASSFRRRAGANVLTF	TGTGCCAGCAGCTTTCGAAGACGGGCTGGGGCCAACGTCCTGACTTTC
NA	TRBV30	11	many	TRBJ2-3	CAWGRRDTQYF	TGTGCCTGGGGACGAAGGGATACGCAGTATTTT
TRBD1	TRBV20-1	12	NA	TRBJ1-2	CSAGTGDYGYTF	TGCAGTGCCGGGACAGGGGATTATGGCTACACCTTC
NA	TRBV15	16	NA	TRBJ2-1	CATSRDRGQPGHEQFF	TGTGCCACCAGCAGAGATAGGGGCCAACCGGGCCATGAGCAGTTCTTC
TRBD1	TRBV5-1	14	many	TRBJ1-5	CASSLTGANQPQHF	TGCGCCAGCAGCCTGACAGGGGCCAATCAGCCCCAGCATTTT
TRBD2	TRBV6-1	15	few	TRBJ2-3	CASSGLAGATDTQYF	TGTGCCAGCAGCGGACTAGCGGGGGCTACAGATACGCAGTATTTT
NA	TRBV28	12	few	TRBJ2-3	CASSKGLHTQYF	TGTGCCAGCTCGAAGGGTCTTCATACGCAGTATTTT
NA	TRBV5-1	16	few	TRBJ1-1	CASSSGDTNQYTEAFF	TGCGCCAGCAGCTCGGGGGACACCAATCAGTACACTGAAGCTTTCTTT
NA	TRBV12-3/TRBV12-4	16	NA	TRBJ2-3	CASTPGWGQSTDTQYF	TGTGCCAGCACCCCGGGGTGGGGGCAAAGCACAGATACGCAGTATTTT
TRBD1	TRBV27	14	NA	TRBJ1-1	CASSPGQGAAEAFF	TGTGCCAGCAGTCCCGGACAGGGGGCCGCTGAAGCTTTCTTT
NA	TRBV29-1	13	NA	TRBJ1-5	CSVGGQNDQPQHF	TGCAGCGTGGGGGGGCAGAATGATCAGCCCCAGCATTTT
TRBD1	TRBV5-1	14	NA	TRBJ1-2	CASSLDTGGTGYTF	TGCGCCAGCAGCTTGGATACAGGGGGGACTGGCTACACCTTC
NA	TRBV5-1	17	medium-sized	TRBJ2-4	CASSLAFEKAAKNIQYF	TGCGCCAGCAGCTTGGCTTTTGAGAAGGCAGCCAAAAACATTCAGTACTTC
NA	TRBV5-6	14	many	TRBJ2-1	CASSAGTEYNEQFF	TGTGCCAGCAGTGCCGGGACCGAATACAATGAGCAGTTCTTC